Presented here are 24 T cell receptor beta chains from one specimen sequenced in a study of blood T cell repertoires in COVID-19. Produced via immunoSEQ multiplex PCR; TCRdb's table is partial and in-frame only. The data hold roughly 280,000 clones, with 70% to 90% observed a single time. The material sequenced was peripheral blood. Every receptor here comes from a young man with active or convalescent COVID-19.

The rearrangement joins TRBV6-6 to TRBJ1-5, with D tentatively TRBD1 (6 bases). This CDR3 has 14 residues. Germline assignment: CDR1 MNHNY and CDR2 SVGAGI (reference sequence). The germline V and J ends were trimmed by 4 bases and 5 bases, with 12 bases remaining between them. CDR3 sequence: CASSSGQLHQPQHF. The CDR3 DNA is TGTGCCAGCAGTTCCGGACAGCTACATCAGCCCCAGCATTTT.

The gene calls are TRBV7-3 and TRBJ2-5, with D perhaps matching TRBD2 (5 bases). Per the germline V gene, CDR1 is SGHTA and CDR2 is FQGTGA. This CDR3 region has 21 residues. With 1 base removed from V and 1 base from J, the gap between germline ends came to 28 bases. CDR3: CASSLIPTLTTTGSSQETQYF. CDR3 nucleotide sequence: TGTGCCAGCAGCTTAATCCCCACTTTGACTACCACGGGCAGTTCCCAAGAGACCCAGTACTTC.

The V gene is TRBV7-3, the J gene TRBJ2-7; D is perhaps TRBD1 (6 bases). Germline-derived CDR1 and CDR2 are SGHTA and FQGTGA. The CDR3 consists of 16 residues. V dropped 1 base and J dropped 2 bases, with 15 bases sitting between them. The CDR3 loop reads CASSLRGLGQAYEQYF. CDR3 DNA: TGTGCCAGCAGCTTAAGGGGGCTGGGGCAGGCCTACGAGCAGTACTTC.

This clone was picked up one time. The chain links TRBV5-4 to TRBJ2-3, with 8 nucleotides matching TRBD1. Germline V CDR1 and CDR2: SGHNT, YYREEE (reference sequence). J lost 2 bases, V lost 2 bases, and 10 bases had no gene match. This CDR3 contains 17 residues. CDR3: CASSLWTGTDYTDTQYF. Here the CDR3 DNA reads TGTGCCAGCAGCTTATGGACAGGGACAGATTACACAGATACGCAGTATTTT.

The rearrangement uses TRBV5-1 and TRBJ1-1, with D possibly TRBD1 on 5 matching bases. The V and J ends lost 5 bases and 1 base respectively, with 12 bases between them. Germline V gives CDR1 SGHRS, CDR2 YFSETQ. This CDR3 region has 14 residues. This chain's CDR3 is CASRTGGGNTEAFF. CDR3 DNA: TGCGCCAGCAGGACCGGCGGGGGGAACACTGAAGCTTTCTTT.

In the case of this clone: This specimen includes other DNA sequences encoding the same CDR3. The CDR3 nucleotides are TGCGCCAGCAGCTCCGGGACAGGGGGAGAAAAACTGTTTTTT. Its protein is CASSSGTGGEKLFF. The chain links TRBV5-1 to TRBJ1-4, with 11 bases matching TRBD1. Germline trimming cut 3 bases from V and 8 bases from J; bases unmatched to any gene: 3. The CDR3 sequence is 14 residues long. The germline V gene encodes CDR1 SGHRS and CDR2 YFSETQ.

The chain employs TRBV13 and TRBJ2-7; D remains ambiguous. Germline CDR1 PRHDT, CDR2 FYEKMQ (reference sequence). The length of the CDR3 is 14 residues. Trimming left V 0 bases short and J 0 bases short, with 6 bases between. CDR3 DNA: TGTGCCAGCAGCTTAGGCGGTCCCTCCTACGAGCAGTACTTC. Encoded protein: CASSLGGPSYEQYF.

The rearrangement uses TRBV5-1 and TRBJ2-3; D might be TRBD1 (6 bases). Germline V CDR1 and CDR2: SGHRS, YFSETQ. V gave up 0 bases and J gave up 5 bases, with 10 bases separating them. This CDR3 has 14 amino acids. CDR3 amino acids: CASSLDRVEDTQYF. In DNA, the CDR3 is TGCGCCAGCAGCTTGGACAGGGTGGAAGATACGCAGTATTTT.

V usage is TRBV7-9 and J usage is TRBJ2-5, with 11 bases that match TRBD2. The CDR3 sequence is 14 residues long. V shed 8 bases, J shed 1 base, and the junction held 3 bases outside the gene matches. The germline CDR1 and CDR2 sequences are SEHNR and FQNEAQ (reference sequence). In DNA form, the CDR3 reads TGTGCCAGCTCTAGCGGGAGGCCCCAAGAGACCCAGTACTTC. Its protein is CASSSGRPQETQYF.

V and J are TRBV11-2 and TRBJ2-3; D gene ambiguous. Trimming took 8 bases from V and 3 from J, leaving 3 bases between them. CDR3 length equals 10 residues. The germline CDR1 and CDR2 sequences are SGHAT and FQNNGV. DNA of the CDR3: TGTGCCAGCCATACAGATACGCAGTATTTT. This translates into CASHTDTQYF.

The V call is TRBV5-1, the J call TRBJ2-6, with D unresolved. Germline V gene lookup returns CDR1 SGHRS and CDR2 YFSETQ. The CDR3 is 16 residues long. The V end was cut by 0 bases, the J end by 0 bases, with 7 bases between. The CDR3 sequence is CASSLAGSSGANVLTF. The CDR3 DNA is TGCGCCAGCAGCTTGGCGGGTAGCTCTGGGGCCAACGTCCTGACTTTC.

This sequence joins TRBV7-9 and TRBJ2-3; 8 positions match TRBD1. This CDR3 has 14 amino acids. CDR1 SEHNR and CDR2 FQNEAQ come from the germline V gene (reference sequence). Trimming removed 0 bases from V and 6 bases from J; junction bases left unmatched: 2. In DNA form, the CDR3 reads TGTGCCAGCAGCTTAGCGCAGGGGGCGGATACGCAGTATTTT. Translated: CASSLAQGADTQYF.

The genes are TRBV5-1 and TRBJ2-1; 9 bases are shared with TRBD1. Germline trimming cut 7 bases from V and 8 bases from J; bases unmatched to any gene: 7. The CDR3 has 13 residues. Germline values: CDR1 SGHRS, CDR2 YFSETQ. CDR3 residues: CASGGTGSYEQFF. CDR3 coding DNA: TGCGCCAGCGGAGGGACAGGGTCCTATGAGCAGTTCTTC. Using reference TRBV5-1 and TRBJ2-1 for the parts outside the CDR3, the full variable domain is KAGVTQTPRYLIKTRGQQVTLSCSPISGHRSVSWYQQTPGQGLQFLFEYFSETQRNKGNFPGRFSGRQFSNSRSEMNVSTLELGDSALYLCASGGTGSYEQFFGPGTRLTVL.

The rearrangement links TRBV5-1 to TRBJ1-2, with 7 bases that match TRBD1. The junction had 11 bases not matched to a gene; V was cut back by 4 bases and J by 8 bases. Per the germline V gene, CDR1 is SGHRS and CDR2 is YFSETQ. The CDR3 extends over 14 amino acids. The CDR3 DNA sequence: TGCGCCAGCAGCACAGCACCACAGGGGAACGGCTACACCTTC. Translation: CASSTAPQGNGYTF.

The CDR3 sequence is CASSYFTTGPPQHF. The CDR3 DNA follows: TGTGCCAGCAGTTACTTTACTACAGGGCCGCCCCAGCATTTT. The V call is TRBV6-6, the J call TRBJ1-5; maybe TRBD1 (6 bases). CDR1 MNHNY and CDR2 SVGAGI come from the germline V gene (reference sequence). This CDR3 is 14 amino acids long. The V end lost 1 base, the J end lost 9 bases, and 13 bases lay between the germline ends.

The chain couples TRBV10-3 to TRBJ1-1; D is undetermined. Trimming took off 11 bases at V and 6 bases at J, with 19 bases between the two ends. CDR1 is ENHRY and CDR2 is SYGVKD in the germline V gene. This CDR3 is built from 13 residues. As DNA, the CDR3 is TGTGCCTCCGGGCGGGGAGAGGGCCCTGAAGCTTTCTTT. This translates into CASGRGEGPEAFF.

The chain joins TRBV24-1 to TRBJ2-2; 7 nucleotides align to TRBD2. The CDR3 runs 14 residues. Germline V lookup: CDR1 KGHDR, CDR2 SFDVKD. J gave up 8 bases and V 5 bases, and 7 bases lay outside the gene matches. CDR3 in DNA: TGTGCCACCAGTGCCGTCAGGGAGGGAGGGGAGCTGTTTTTT. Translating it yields CATSAVREGGELFF.

The DNA for the CDR3 is TGTGCCAGCAGCCTGACAGGGGGCGTCTATGGCTACACCTTC. This translates into CASSLTGGVYGYTF. V gene TRBV7-2 combines with J gene TRBJ1-2; 10 bases fit TRBD1. This CDR3 contains 14 residues. Trimming cost V 5 bases and J 4 bases; bases outside gene matches: 4. Germline V gene data show CDR1 as SGHTA and CDR2 as FQGNSA.

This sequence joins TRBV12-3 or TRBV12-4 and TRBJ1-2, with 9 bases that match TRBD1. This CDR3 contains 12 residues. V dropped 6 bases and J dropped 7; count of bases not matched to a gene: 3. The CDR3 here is CASSRQGGGYTF. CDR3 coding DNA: TGTGCCAGCAGCAGACAGGGGGGTGGCTACACCTTC.

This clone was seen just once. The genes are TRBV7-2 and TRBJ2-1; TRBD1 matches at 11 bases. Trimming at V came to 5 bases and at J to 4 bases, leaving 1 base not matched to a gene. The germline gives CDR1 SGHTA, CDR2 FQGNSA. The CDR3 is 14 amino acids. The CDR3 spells CASSGTGGYNEQFF. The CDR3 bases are TGTGCCAGCAGCGGGACAGGGGGTTACAATGAGCAGTTCTTC.

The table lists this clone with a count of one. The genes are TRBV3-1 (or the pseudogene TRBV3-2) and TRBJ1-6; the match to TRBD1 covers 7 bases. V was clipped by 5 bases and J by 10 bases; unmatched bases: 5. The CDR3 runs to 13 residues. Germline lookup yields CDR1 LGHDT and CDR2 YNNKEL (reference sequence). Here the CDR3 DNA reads TGTGCCAGCAGCGACAGGGATGGATCACCCCTCCACTTT. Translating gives CASSDRDGSPLHF.

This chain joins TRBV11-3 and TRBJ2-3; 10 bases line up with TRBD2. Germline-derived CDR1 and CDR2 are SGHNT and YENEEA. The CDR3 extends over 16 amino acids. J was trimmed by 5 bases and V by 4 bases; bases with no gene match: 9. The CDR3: CASSSLAGAVEDTQYF. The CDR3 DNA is TGTGCCAGCAGCTCTCTAGCGGGAGCGGTGGAAGATACGCAGTATTTT. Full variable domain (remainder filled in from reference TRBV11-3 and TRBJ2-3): EAGVVQSPRYKIIEKKQPVAFWCNPISGHNTLYWYLQNLGQGPELLIRYENEEAVDDSQLPKDRFSAERLKGVDSTLKIQPAELGDSAVYLCASSSLAGAVEDTQYFGPGTRLTVL.

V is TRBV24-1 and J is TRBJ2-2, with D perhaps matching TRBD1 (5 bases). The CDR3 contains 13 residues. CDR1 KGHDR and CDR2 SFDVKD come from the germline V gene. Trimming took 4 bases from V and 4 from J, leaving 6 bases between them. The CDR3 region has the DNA TGTGCCACCAGTGAGACAGTCACCGGGGAGCTGTTTTTT. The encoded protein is CATSETVTGELFF.

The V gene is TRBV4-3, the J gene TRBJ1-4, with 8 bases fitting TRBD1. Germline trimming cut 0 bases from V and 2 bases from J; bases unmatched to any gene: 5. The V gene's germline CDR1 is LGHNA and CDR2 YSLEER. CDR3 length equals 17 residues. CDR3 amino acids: CASSQDRGPSTNEKLFF. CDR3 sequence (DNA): TGCGCCAGCAGCCAAGACAGGGGGCCCTCTACTAATGAAAAACTGTTTTTT.